The 7 T cell receptor beta chains in this list originate from one sample, sequenced in a study of blood T cell repertoires in COVID-19. Sequencing was performed with immunoSEQ multiplex PCR; in TCRdb, only in-frame clones are kept and a portion is missing. The table records a few hundred thousand clones, more than 85% of them present only once. The sample comprised PBMCs or T cells enriched from blood (not recorded which). The receptor set was obtained from a woman in her thirties who had recovered from COVID-19.

This clone occurred a few times. This chain joins TRBV4-1 and TRBJ1-5; D is perhaps TRBD1 (6 bases). Between the trimmed V and J ends, which lost 4 bases and 4 bases, there was a span of 11 bases. From germline, CDR1 is MGHRA and CDR2 YSYEKL. The length of the CDR3 is 14 residues. CDR3 protein: CASSPGQLNQPQHF. CDR3 nucleotides: TGCGCCAGCAGCCCAGGACAGTTGAATCAGCCCCAGCATTTT.

This chain joins TRBV7-2 and TRBJ2-2; no clear D gene. From germline, CDR1 is SGHTA and CDR2 FQGNSA. Between the trimmed V and J ends, which lost 2 bases and 1 base, there was a span of 8 bases. The CDR3 has 15 amino acids. CDR3 protein: CASSLISGNTGELFF. The CDR3 nucleotides read TGTGCCAGCAGCTTAATATCAGGGAACACCGGGGAGCTGTTTTTT.

The chain is built from TRBV7-9 and TRBJ1-6, with 8 positions matching TRBD1. V gave up 5 bases and J gave up 8 bases; unmatched junction bases: 5. The germline V gene has CDR1 SEHNR and CDR2 FQNEAQ (reference sequence). The CDR3 sequence is 14 residues long. In nucleotides, the CDR3 is TGTGCCAGCAGCCCCGGACAGGGACATTCACCCCTCCACTTT. This codes for CASSPGQGHSPLHF.

The J gene is TRBJ1-6, the V gene TRBV19; weak D call: TRBD1 (6 bases). Germline CDR1 is LNHDA and CDR2 is SQIVND (reference sequence). V was pared by 2 bases and J by 7 bases, with 12 bases between. This CDR3 has 15 amino acids. The CDR3 bases are TGTGCCAGTAGTATATTGGACAGATCGAATTCACCCCTCCACTTT. This codes for CASSILDRSNSPLHF.

The chain uses TRBV29-1 and TRBJ2-1; 11 bases fit TRBD2. Germline V lookup: CDR1 SQVTM, CDR2 ANQGSEA. The length of the CDR3 is 14 residues. The V segment lost 4 bases and the J segment 8 bases; nucleotides outside the gene matches: 7. The CDR3 nucleotides read TGCAGCGTTGCTATAGCGGGGGGGCCGGATGAGCAGTTCTTC. It translates to CSVAIAGGPDEQFF.

This chain connects TRBV2 to TRBJ1-4, with D unclear. Germline assignment: CDR1 SNHLY and CDR2 FYNNEI. With 6 bases removed from V and 8 bases from J, the gap between germline ends came to 13 bases. This CDR3 is 13 amino acids long. The CDR3 loop is CASRGVVQEKLFF. In nucleotides, the CDR3 is TGTGCCAGCAGAGGAGTCGTCCAAGAAAAACTGTTTTTT.

This sequence joins TRBV2 and TRBJ2-3; D is uncertain. Germline CDR1 reads SNHLY; CDR2 reads FYNNEI. This CDR3 spans 12 amino acids. V was pared by 6 bases and J by 0 bases, with 4 bases between. As DNA, the CDR3 is TGTGCCAGCAGGCGAAGCACAGATACGCAGTATTTT. Residues: CASRRSTDTQYF.